This T cell receptor (beta chain) was identified during a study of read filtering for tumor transcriptome and immune sequencing. Overall study: IR-seq gave about 3.5 to 10.27 million TCR reads per sample; RNA-seq gave about 80 to 1,400. General study results and limits: The sorted CD138-negative fraction was a mixed bone marrow immune population, not purified T cells.

Molecular barcoded adaptors covering alpha/delta and beta/gamma chains were used on roughly 370 ng RNA. TCRdb used MiXCR to reprocess the reads, holding one entry per CDR3 protein. Here the sample spans roughly 68,000 distinct CDR3 sequences, approximately 15% being singletons. V lost 1 base, J lost 10 bases, and 11 bases lay in between. The CDR3 sequence is 12 residues long. Looked up from germline, CDR1 is DFQATT and CDR2 is SNEGSKA (reference sequence). At the time of active disease, bone marrow was collected from every patient. Worth noting for this clonotype: The antigen is not known.

The sequencing sample was made of a population of CD138-negative cells sorted from bone marrow. The chain couples TRBV20-1 to TRBJ2-1; either TRBD1 or TRBD2 may supply D (6 bases each). This clonotype originated in a donor at least 40 years old with multiple myeloma. CDR3 region: CSARGGAGEQFF. CDR3 coding DNA: TGCAGTGCTAGAGGGGGGGCGGGAGAGCAGTTCTTC.